The 3 T cell receptor beta chains listed next were all sequenced from one sample in a study of lymphopenia after photon versus proton radiotherapy (dated by TCRdb to about 2019). Libraries were prepared through the immunoSEQ multiplex PCR assay. TCRdb retrieved this table from immuneACCESS and kept in-frame rearrangements only. Not all clones are present; in checked studies, unresolved V genes account for under half, and no reason is known for the remainder. The sample records just over 30,000 clones, nearly 95% of which are singletons. The ten largest clones add up to approximately 0.72% of the sample. Here the sequenced sample was peripheral blood, taken from a patient treated with photon-based radiotherapy. All receptors come from a woman aged 45-60 years with cholangiocarcinoma.

The chain joins TRBV29-1 to TRBJ2-7; D is possibly TRBD1 or TRBD2 (7 bases each). Germline CDR1 reads SQVTM; CDR2 reads ANQGSEA. The V end was cut by 5 bases, the J end by 1 base, with 21 bases between. The CDR3 consists of 16 residues. CDR3: CSVKTLGGGGSYEQYF. In nucleotides, the CDR3 is TGCAGCGTTAAAACCCTAGGGGGCGGGGGATCCTACGAGCAGTACTTC.

This chain joins TRBV9 and TRBJ2-7; the D gene is possibly TRBD1 (6 bases). CDR1 and CDR2 (germline): SGDLS, YYNGEE. Trimming shortened V by 0 bases and J by 6 bases, and 13 bases separated the two germline ends. The CDR3 contains 14 residues. The CDR3 coding sequence is TGTGCCAGCAGCGTAGACGGCAGGGGCGGCGAGCAGTACTTC. This translates into CASSVDGRGGEQYF.

This chain uses TRBV7-9 with TRBJ2-6; 7 bases line up with TRBD1. CDR1 SEHNR and CDR2 FQNEAQ come from the germline V gene (reference sequence). The CDR3 length is 18 residues. After removal of 0 bases from V and 2 bases from J, the junction contained 7 bases not matched to a gene. CDR3 DNA: TGTGCCAGCAGCTTAGCGAACCCCACAGGGGCTGGGGCCAACGTCCTGACTTTC. It encodes CASSLANPTGAGANVLTF.